This T cell receptor beta chain was captured in a study of T-cell memory formation after mild COVID-19. At the level of the study: Across donors, TCR clusters were largely donor specific. Study findings and constraints: Still unconfirmed is whether the second-wave clones peaking on day 37 recognized SARS-CoV-2. Later expanders leaned CD4+, whereas day 15 to 85 contracting clones were balanced CD4/CD8.

Each CDR3 protein is one row after TCRdb ran MiXCR on the 5' RACE reads. The table has about 140,000 distinct CDR3 sequences, 20% to 25% seen once; the top ten hold roughly a quarter. Notes on this clonotype: Its antigen is still unknown.

The TCR originated in an adult woman who had mild COVID-19 (a few samples of this study predate the infection). Cell type and time point are not known. Sequencing was done on a sample of PBMCs or a T cell subset sorted from them (not recorded which).

DNA of the CDR3: TGTGCCAGCAGTTGGACAGGACATGCCTACGAGCAGTACTTC. This gives the protein CASSWTGHAYEQYF. The chain has TRBV6-2 or TRBV6-3 and TRBJ2-7, with 7 bases lining up with TRBD1. V shed 4 bases, J shed 2 bases, and the junction held 5 bases outside the gene matches. The germline V gene has CDR1 MNHEY and CDR2 SVGEGT. The CDR3 loop spans 14 amino acids.